Below, one T cell receptor beta chain is given with its context. Its antigen remains unidentified. Here immunoSEQ multiplex PCR was the method, and the copy in TCRdb shows in-frame clones only, minus some. The top ten hold more than 0.35% of the sample, which has approximately 43,000 clones, about 81% seen once. This sample stems from a study of STAT3 mutations in large granular lymphocyte leukemia. V dropped 3 bases and J dropped 7; count of bases not matched to a gene: 2. This CDR3 is built from 13 residues. Per the germline V gene, CDR1 is MRHNA and CDR2 is SNTAGT. Study findings and constraints: At least one immunodominant TCR beta clonotype appeared in every T-cell large granular lymphocyte leukemia patient. After therapy, 6 of 18 patients switched clonotypes, all new clones STAT3 wild type.

The receptor was isolated from a human donor with T large granular lymphocyte leukemia. Some clones in this sample may be carry-over from other donors' samples. V gene TRBV6-4 combines with J gene TRBJ2-2; 7 bases match TRBD1. The sequencing sample was made of PBMCs. The CDR3 nucleotides are TGTGCCAGCAGTGAACAGGGGAACGGGGAGCTGTTTTTT. Protein product: CASSEQGNGELFF.